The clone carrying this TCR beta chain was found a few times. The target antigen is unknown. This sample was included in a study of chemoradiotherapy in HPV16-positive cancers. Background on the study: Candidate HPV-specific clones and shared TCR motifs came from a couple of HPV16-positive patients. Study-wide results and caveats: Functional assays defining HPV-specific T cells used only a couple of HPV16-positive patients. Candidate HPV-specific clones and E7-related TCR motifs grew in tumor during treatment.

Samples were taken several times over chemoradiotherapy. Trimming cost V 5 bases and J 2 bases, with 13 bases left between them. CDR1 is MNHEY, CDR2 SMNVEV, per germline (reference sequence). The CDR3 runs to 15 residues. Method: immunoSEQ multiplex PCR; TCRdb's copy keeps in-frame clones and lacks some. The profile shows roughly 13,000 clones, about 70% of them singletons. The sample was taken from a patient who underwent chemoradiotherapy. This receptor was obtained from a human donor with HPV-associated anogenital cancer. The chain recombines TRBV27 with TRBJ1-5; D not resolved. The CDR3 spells CASSRGPFGNQPQHF. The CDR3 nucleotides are TGTGCCAGCAGTCGAGGGCCTTTCGGCAATCAGCCCCAGCATTTT.